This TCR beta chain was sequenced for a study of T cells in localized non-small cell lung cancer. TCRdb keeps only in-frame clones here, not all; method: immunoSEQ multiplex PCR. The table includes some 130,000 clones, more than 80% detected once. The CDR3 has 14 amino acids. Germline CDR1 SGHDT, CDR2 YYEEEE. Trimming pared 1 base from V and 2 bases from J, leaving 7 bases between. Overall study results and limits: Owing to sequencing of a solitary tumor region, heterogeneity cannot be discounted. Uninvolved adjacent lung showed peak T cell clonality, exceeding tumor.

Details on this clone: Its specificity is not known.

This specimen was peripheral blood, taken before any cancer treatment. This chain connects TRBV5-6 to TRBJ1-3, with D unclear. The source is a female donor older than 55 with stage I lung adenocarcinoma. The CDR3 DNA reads TGTGCCAGCAGCTTGTATTCGGCTGGAAACACCATATATTTT. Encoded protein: CASSLYSAGNTIYF.